The rows below give T cell receptor beta chains drawn from one sample of a study of PD-L1 blockade in urothelial cancer. Sequencing used immunoSEQ multiplex PCR; TCRdb keeps in-frame clones, though not all of them. The sample consists of around 100,000 clones, over 80% of them appearing once. This specimen consisted of PBMCs, obtained around atezolizumab (anti-PD-L1) treatment. Receptors were obtained from a woman aged 80 or over with urothelial cancer. The CDR3 runs from the conserved cysteine through the conserved F or W. The order of the fields is clone size, D gene, V gene, J gene, CDR3 protein, CDR3 DNA. A D gene is named only where the DNA matches it firmly. Clone size appears in some rows only: once, few, many, or a class for an expanded clone.

>-|TRBD1|TRBV9|TRBJ1-4
CASQTGVATNEKLFF
TGTGCCAGCCAGACAGGGGTCGCAACTAATGAAAAACTGTTTTTT
>-|TRBD2|TRBV7-3|TRBJ2-1
CASSPSGYPLDEQFF
TGTGCCAGCAGCCCTAGCGGGTACCCCTTGGATGAGCAGTTCTTC
>-|TRBD1|TRBV10-3|TRBJ2-3
CGGDRGSTDTQYF
TGTGGGGGAGACAGGGGTAGCACAGATACGCAGTATTTT
>-|-|TRBV30|TRBJ2-5
CAWSVLHKETQYF
TGTGCCTGGAGTGTGCTCCACAAAGAGACCCAGTACTTC
>-|-|TRBV4-1|TRBJ2-6
CASSQDPGDRADGANVLTF
TGCGCCAGCAGCCAAGATCCGGGAGACAGGGCTGACGGGGCCAACGTCCTGACTTTC
>once|TRBD1|TRBV19|TRBJ1-2
CASSIDRGRYGYTF
TGTGCCAGTAGTATAGACAGGGGGCGTTATGGCTACACCTTC
>-|TRBD2|TRBV15|TRBJ2-1
CATLAGGGSSYNEQFF
TGTGCCACGCTAGCGGGAGGGGGTAGCTCCTACAATGAGCAGTTCTTC
>-|TRBD2|TRBV5-1|TRBJ2-1
CASRLREIINEQFF
TGCGCCAGCAGGTTGCGGGAGATTATCAATGAGCAGTTCTTC
>-|TRBD1|TRBV28|TRBJ1-2
CASGRLGQDSFGYTF
TGTGCCAGCGGACGACTTGGACAGGACTCCTTCGGCTACACCTTC
>once|TRBD1|TRBV5-1|TRBJ2-7
CASKGTGGYEQYF
TGCGCCAGCAAGGGGACAGGGGGCTACGAGCAGTACTTC
>-|TRBD2|TRBV18|TRBJ2-4
CASSLSLADISIQYF
TGTGCCAGCTCTCTAAGTCTAGCGGATATTTCCATTCAGTACTTC
>-|-|TRBV4-2|TRBJ1-1
CASSQDGGQDTEAFF
TGTGCCAGCAGCCAAGACGGGGGGCAGGACACTGAAGCTTTCTTT
>once|TRBD1|TRBV23-1|TRBJ2-5
CASSQGTDQETQYF
TGCGCCAGCAGTCAAGGGACAGACCAAGAGACCCAGTACTTC
>-|-|TRBV7-9|TRBJ1-1
CASERERSNTEAFF
TGTGCCAGCGAGCGGGAAAGGTCGAACACTGAAGCTTTCTTT
>-|TRBD2|TRBV15|TRBJ2-1
CATSRGGTSGQEDNEQFF
TGTGCCACCAGCAGAGGGGGGACTAGCGGGCAAGAGGACAATGAGCAGTTCTTC
>-|-|TRBV9|TRBJ1-5
CASSKGQGSNQPQHF
TGTGCCAGCAGTAAGGGGCAGGGTAGCAATCAGCCCCAGCATTTT
>-|TRBD2|TRBV7-9|TRBJ2-1
CASSWGWASGKGEQFF
TGTGCCAGCAGCTGGGGATGGGCTAGCGGGAAAGGTGAGCAGTTCTTC
>-|TRBD1|TRBV2|TRBJ1-2
CASSRDSTSYGYTF
TGTGCCAGCAGCAGGGACAGTACTTCCTATGGCTACACCTTC
>once|TRBD2|TRBV10-2|TRBJ2-1
CASGGAGGEGSYNEQFF
TGCGCCAGCGGTGGAGCGGGAGGAGAGGGCTCCTACAATGAGCAGTTCTTC
>-|TRBD1|TRBV6-4|TRBJ1-1
CASRVPDRVSPNTEAFF
TGTGCCAGCAGGGTCCCGGACAGGGTAAGCCCGAACACTGAAGCTTTCTTT
>-|-|TRBV2|TRBJ1-2
CARLDRGFDGYTF
TGTGCCCGCTTAGACAGAGGCTTCGATGGCTACACCTTC
>-|-|TRBV11-1|TRBJ1-1
CASSLEGKGDTEAFF
TGTGCCAGCAGCTTAGAAGGGAAAGGGGACACTGAAGCTTTCTTT
>-|-|TRBV2|TRBJ1-4
CASSPGQTNEKLFF
TGTGCCAGCAGTCCGGGACAAACTAATGAAAAACTGTTTTTT
>-|-|TRBV10-3|TRBJ2-1
CAISERGREQFF
TGTGCCATCAGTGAGAGGGGCAGGGAGCAGTTCTTC
>-|-|TRBV14|TRBJ2-2
CASSLQINTGELFF
TGTGCCAGCAGCCTGCAGATAAACACCGGGGAGCTGTTTTTT